This T cell receptor beta chain was recorded in a study of type 1 and type 2 diabetes patients. As for the study in general: Samples came from type 1 diabetic, type 2 diabetic or nondiabetic people, recruited in China. Magnetic bead positive selection isolated CD4+ or CD8+ T cells from PBMCs.

Genomic DNA was the PCR template. A primer set of 30 forward and 13 reverse primers amplified the CDR3. Via MiXCR, TCRdb re-called the multiplex PCR reads, giving one row per CDR3 protein. The sample contains 280,000 or so distinct CDR3 sequences, around 47% of which appear only once. V was pared by 3 bases and J by 2 bases, with 4 bases of the junction left unmatched. The CDR3 runs 14 residues. CDR1 and CDR2 from the germline V gene are DFQATT and SNEGSKA (reference sequence). Sequences were obtained from peripheral blood mononuclear cells (PBMCs). The sequence derives from a man between 18 and 29 years old with type 2 diabetes. The V call is TRBV20-1, the J call TRBJ2-1; TRBD1 matches 7 bases. The CDR3 loop is CSARTGITYNEQFF. For the CDR3, the DNA is TGCAGTGCTAGGACAGGGATTACCTACAATGAGCAGTTCTTC.